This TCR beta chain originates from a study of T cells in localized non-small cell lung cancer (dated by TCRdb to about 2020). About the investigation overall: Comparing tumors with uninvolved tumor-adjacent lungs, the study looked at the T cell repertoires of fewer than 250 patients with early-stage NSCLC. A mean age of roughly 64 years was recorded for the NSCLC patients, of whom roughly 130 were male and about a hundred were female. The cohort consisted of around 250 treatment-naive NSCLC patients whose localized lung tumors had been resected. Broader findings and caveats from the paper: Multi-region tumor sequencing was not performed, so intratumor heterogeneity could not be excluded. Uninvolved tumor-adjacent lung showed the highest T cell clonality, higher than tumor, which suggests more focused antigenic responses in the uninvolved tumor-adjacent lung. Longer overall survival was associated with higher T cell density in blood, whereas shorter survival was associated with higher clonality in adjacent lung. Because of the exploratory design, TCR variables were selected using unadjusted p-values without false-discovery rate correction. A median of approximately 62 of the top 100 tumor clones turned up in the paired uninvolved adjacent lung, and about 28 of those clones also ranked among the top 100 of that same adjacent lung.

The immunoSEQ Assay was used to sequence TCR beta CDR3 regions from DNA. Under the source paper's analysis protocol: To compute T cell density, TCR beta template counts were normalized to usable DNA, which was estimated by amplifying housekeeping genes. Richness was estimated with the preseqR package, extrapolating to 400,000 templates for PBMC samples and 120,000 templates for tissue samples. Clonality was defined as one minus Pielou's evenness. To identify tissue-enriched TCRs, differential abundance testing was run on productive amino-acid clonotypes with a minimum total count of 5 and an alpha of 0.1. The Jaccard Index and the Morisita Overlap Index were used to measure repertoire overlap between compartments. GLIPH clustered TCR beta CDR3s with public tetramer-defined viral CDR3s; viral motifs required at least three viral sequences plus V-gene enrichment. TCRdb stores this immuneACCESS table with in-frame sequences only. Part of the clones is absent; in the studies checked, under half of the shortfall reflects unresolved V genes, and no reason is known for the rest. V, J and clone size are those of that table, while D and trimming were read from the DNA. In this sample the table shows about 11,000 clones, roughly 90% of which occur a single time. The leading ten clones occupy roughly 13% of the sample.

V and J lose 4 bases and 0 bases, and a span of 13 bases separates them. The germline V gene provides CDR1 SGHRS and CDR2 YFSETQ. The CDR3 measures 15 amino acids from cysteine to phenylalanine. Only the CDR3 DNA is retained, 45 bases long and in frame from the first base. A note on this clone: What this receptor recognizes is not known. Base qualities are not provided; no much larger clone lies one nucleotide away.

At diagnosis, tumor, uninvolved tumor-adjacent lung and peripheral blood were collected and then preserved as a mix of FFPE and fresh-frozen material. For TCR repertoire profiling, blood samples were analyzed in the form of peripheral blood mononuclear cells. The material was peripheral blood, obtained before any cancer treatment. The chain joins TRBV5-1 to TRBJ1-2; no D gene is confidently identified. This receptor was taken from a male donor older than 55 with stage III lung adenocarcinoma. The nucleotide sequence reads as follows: TGCGCCAGCAGCCTAGAAGGGATCGCTAACTATGGCTACACCTTC. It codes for CASSLEGIANYGYTF.